The 4 T cell receptor beta chains in this list originate from one sample, sequenced in a study of shared clonotypes between healthy human individuals. Generated by immunoSEQ multiplex PCR, the TCRdb table keeps only in-frame clones and is missing some. The table records some 2,500,000 clones, over 85% of them present only once. Sequences were obtained from naive CD4+ T cells from PBMCs. Subset denoted: CD45RA+ positively selected. These receptors originate from a man between 18 and 35 years old in good health. Some clones in this sample may be carry-over from other donors' samples.

The V gene is TRBV9, the J gene TRBJ2-1; the D gene is possibly TRBD1 (6 bases). V was shortened by 3 bases and J by 0 bases, with 13 bases between the two germline ends. This CDR3 is 16 amino acids long. The V gene's germline CDR1 is SGDLS and CDR2 YYNGEE. CDR3 nucleotide sequence: TGTGCCAGCAGCGCACCTGGACAGATCTCCTACAATGAGCAGTTCTTC. This encodes CASSAPGQISYNEQFF. Variable domain in full (rest from reference TRBV9 and TRBJ2-1): DSGVTQTPKHLITATGQRVTLRCSPRSGDLSVYWYQQSLDQGLQFLIQYYNGEERAKGNILERFSAQQFPDLHSELNLSSLELGDSALYFCASSAPGQISYNEQFFGPGTRLTVL.

Of note for this clone: The same CDR3 is also encoded by other DNA sequences in this sample. J is TRBJ2-7 and V is TRBV11-3; 7 positions agree with TRBD2. Per the germline V gene, CDR1 is SGHNT and CDR2 is YENEEA. The V and J ends lost 1 base and 7 bases, in that order; junction bases with no gene match: 4. The CDR3 length is 13 residues. CDR3 DNA: TGTGCCAGCAGCTTAGGACTAGCCGGGGAGCAGTACTTC. Its protein product is CASSLGLAGEQYF.

This chain uses TRBV11-2 with TRBJ2-2; TRBD1 or TRBD2 may be the D gene (6 bases each). Between the trimmed V and J ends, which lost 6 bases and 5 bases, there was a span of 10 bases. CDR3 length: 13 residues. Germline V lookup: CDR1 SGHAT, CDR2 FQNNGV. The CDR3 sequence is CASRRGETGELFF. The CDR3 DNA reads TGTGCCAGCAGGAGGGGGGAAACCGGGGAGCTGTTTTTT.

This clone was observed a handful of times. The chain uses TRBV6-6 and TRBJ1-3, with unresolved D. The CDR3 covers 16 residues. Germline loops: CDR1 MNHNY, CDR2 SVGAGI (reference sequence). Deletions cut 3 bases from V and 2 bases from J, with 14 bases between. This CDR3 reads CASSYGVRGTGNTIYF. The CDR3 DNA reads as TGTGCCAGCAGTTATGGCGTCCGCGGTACTGGAAACACCATATATTTT.